Listed here are 31 T cell receptor beta chains from one sample, sequenced in a study of blood T cell repertoires in COVID-19. The protocol was immunoSEQ multiplex PCR, while the TCRdb copy is restricted to in-frame clones and leaves out a portion. The sample shows 20,000 to 25,000 clones, about nine tenths of them seen only once. The sample was peripheral blood. Every receptor here comes from a man between 65 and 85 years old with active COVID-19.

The chain is built from TRBV29-1 and TRBJ2-7; TRBD1 matches at 7 bases. The CDR3 sequence is 16 residues long. Trimming took 5 bases from V and 2 from J; bases not matched to a gene: 15. The germline V gene has CDR1 SQVTM and CDR2 ANQGSEA. CDR3 sequence (DNA): TGCAGCGTTTATTTTCTACAGGGGCGAGGTACCTACGAGCAGTACTTC. Residues: CSVYFLQGRGTYEQYF.

This sequence joins TRBV7-7 and TRBJ2-1; D is possibly TRBD1 (6 bases). The CDR3 spans 15 residues. Germline V gene sequence: CDR1 SSHAT, CDR2 FNYEAQ (reference sequence). V was clipped by 4 bases and J by 6 bases, with 16 bases between them. CDR3 in amino acids: CASSSGRGSSNEQFF. In nucleotides, the CDR3 is TGTGCCAGCAGCTCAGGCAGGGGTTCTTCCAATGAGCAGTTCTTC.

The V and J genes are TRBV14 and TRBJ2-7, with D possibly matching TRBD1 (5 bases). From germline, CDR1 is SGHDN and CDR2 FVKESK. The V end lost 5 bases, the J end lost 0 bases, and 11 bases lay between the germline ends. The CDR3 is 14 residues long. The CDR3 is CASSEQAPSYEQYF. The CDR3 DNA follows: TGTGCCAGCAGCGAACAGGCTCCCTCCTACGAGCAGTACTTC.

This rearrangement joins TRBV28 to TRBJ2-1, with 8 bases aligning to TRBD2. The J segment lost 2 bases and the V segment lost 6 bases, leaving 9 bases of the junction unmatched. The CDR3 contains 16 residues. Per germline, CDR1 MDHEN and CDR2 SYDVKM. The CDR3 region has the DNA TGTGCCAGCAGATCCTGGACTAGCCTGACCTACAATGAGCAGTTCTTC. It encodes CASRSWTSLTYNEQFF.

The CDR3 spells CASSQGLAPYEQYF. As DNA, the CDR3 is TGTGCCAGCAGCCAAGGACTAGCGCCCTACGAGCAGTACTTC. This rearrangement joins TRBV14 to TRBJ2-7, with 8 bases fitting TRBD2. The CDR3 loop spans 14 amino acids. From germline, CDR1 is SGHDN and CDR2 FVKESK. The V gene end was trimmed by 1 base and the J gene end by 2 bases; junction bases not matched to a gene: 1. Supplemented by reference TRBV14 and TRBJ2-7, the full variable domain reads EAGVTQFPSHSVIEKGQTVTLRCDPISGHDNLYWYRRVMGKEIKFLLHFVKESKQDESGMPNNRFLAERTGGTYSTLKVQPAELEDSGVYFCASSQGLAPYEQYFGPGTRLTVT.

The V and J genes are TRBV27 and TRBJ1-2; 8 bases fit TRBD1. V was clipped by 5 bases and J by 7 bases; unmatched bases: 9. The CDR3 covers 14 residues. Germline V gives CDR1 MNHEY, CDR2 SMNVEV (reference sequence). The CDR3 sequence: CASSPRDRPGGYTF. CDR3 DNA sequence: TGTGCCAGCAGTCCCCGGGACAGGCCCGGTGGCTACACCTTC.

The chain carries TRBV15 and TRBJ1-4, with D possibly TRBD1 on 5 matching bases. This CDR3 has 13 residues. Trimming stripped 5 bases from V and 8 bases from J, with 12 bases between. Germline assignment: CDR1 LNHNV and CDR2 YYDKDF (reference sequence). The CDR3 nucleotides are TGTGCCACCAGCTCCCCAGGGAGGGAAAAACTGTTTTTT. It specifies CATSSPGREKLFF.

The V gene is TRBV11-2, the J gene TRBJ2-3; 8 bases are a match to TRBD1. Germline V CDR1 and CDR2: SGHAT, FQNNGV. The CDR3 has 13 residues. After removal of 5 bases from V and 5 bases from J, the junction contained 3 bases not matched to a gene. DNA of the CDR3: TGTGCCAGCAGCCCGACAGGGGTAGATACGCAGTATTTT. Translated, it gives CASSPTGVDTQYF.

With regard to this clone: An end of the junction does not agree with germline; a read error may underlie this. This chain joins TRBV28 and TRBJ2-1; 10 nucleotides line up with TRBD2. This CDR3 has 11 amino acids. Per germline, CDR1 MDHEN and CDR2 SYDVKM. The DNA of the CDR3 is TGTGCCAGCAGCCTTAGCGGGAGGAATATCTTC. This encodes CASSLSGRNIF.

V and J are TRBV4-3 and TRBJ2-3; TRBD2 matches at 9 bases. The CDR3 sequence is 17 residues long. V was pared by 0 bases and J by 2 bases, with 6 bases of the junction left unmatched. Looked up from germline, CDR1 is LGHNA and CDR2 is YSLEER. CDR3 coding DNA: TGCGCCAGCAGCCAAGATTATAGCGGGGGTTACACAGATACGCAGTATTTT. Amino acid sequence: CASSQDYSGGYTDTQYF.

The chain recombines TRBV10-2 with TRBJ2-6, with 7 bases lining up with TRBD2. Germline V gene lookup returns CDR1 WSHSY and CDR2 SAAADI. V shed 3 bases and J 2 bases; nucleotides not matched to a gene: 7. The CDR3 is 17 amino acids. In DNA form, the CDR3 reads TGCGCCAGCAGTGACATCGGGGGGATCACTGGGGCCAACGTCCTGACTTTC. It encodes CASSDIGGITGANVLTF.

V and J are TRBV7-9 and TRBJ1-1, with D tentatively TRBD1 (5 bases). Germline V lookup: CDR1 SEHNR, CDR2 FQNEAQ (reference sequence). Between the trimmed V and J ends, which lost 4 bases and 5 bases, there was a span of 11 bases. CDR3 size: 13 residues. The CDR3 protein is CASSSQGITEAFF. CDR3 in DNA: TGTGCCAGCAGCTCTCAGGGTATTACTGAAGCTTTCTTT.

This clone was detected once. The chain couples TRBV7-9 to TRBJ1-3, with D perhaps TRBD1 (6 bases). This CDR3 has 17 residues. V dropped 4 bases and J dropped 0 bases, with 16 bases sitting between them. Per the germline V gene, CDR1 is SEHNR and CDR2 is FQNEAQ (reference sequence). CDR3 sequence reads: CASSSRPGQNSGNTIYF. CDR3 sequence (DNA): TGTGCCAGCAGCTCCCGACCGGGACAAAACTCTGGAAACACCATATATTTT. The full variable domain, with the rest looked up from reference TRBV7-9 and TRBJ1-3, is DTGVSQNPRHKITKRGQNVTFRCDPISEHNRLYWYRQTLGQGPEFLTYFQNEAQLEKSRLLSDRFSAERPKGSFSTLEIQRTEQGDSAMYLCASSSRPGQNSGNTIYFGEGSWLTVV.

The rearrangement joins TRBV7-9 to TRBJ2-2; D unclear. This CDR3 spans 14 amino acids. V was trimmed by 3 bases and J by 2 bases, leaving 7 bases between them. The germline V gene encodes CDR1 SEHNR and CDR2 FQNEAQ (reference sequence). CDR3 nucleotide sequence: TGTGCCAGCAGCTTTTCCCTAAACACCGGGGAGCTGTTTTTT. Translated, it gives CASSFSLNTGELFF.

The V and J genes are TRBV7-2 and TRBJ2-2, with a weak D call TRBD2 (5 bases). In germline, CDR1 is SGHTA, CDR2 FQGNSA. The V end was cut by 1 base, the J end by 4 bases, with 13 bases between. This CDR3 is 16 amino acids long. CDR3 sequence: CASSLDGGSSTGELFF. The CDR3 nucleotides read TGTGCCAGCAGCTTAGATGGAGGATCGAGCACCGGGGAGCTGTTTTTT.

The chain recombines TRBV9 with TRBJ2-7; D is perhaps TRBD2 (5 bases). Trimming left V 0 bases short and J 4 bases short, with 14 bases between. The germline V gene encodes CDR1 SGDLS and CDR2 YYNGEE. The CDR3 extends over 15 amino acids. CDR3 amino acids: CASSVAPGSGYEQYF. CDR3 coding DNA: TGTGCCAGCAGCGTAGCTCCTGGAAGCGGATACGAGCAGTACTTC.

The genes are TRBV18 and TRBJ2-1; TRBD2 agrees at 9 bases. Germline assignment: CDR1 KGHSH and CDR2 LQKENI. V lost 6 bases, J lost 9 bases, and 6 bases stayed unmatched. This CDR3 contains 13 residues. The CDR3 DNA reads as TGTGCCAGCTCCCCCGGGACTAGCTTTGAGCAGTTCTTC. Translation gives CASSPGTSFEQFF.

The V gene is TRBV19, the J gene TRBJ1-4, with a tentative D call TRBD1 (5 bases). CDR1 and CDR2 from the germline V gene are LNHDA and SQIVND (reference sequence). V gave up 5 bases and J gave up 8 bases, with 15 bases separating them. The CDR3 has 14 amino acids. The CDR3 protein is CASSLNRLNEKLFF. CDR3 DNA sequence: TGTGCCAGTAGTCTGAACAGGCTGAACGAAAAACTGTTTTTT.

CDR3 DNA sequence: TGTGCCAGCTCATTTTGGTCCGGGACTAGCGGGACCTCCTACGAGCAGTACTTC. Its protein is CASSFWSGTSGTSYEQYF. This chain connects TRBV18 to TRBJ2-7, with 13 bases fitting TRBD2. Trimming cost V 5 bases and J 0 bases; bases outside gene matches: 10. The CDR3 contains 18 residues. From germline, CDR1 is KGHSH and CDR2 LQKENI.

The chain couples TRBV24-1 to TRBJ2-3, with 8 bases aligning to TRBD2. Looked up from germline, CDR1 is KGHDR and CDR2 is SFDVKD. Germline trimming cut 10 bases from V and 0 bases from J; bases unmatched to any gene: 5. This CDR3 is built from 14 residues. The CDR3 protein is CATGGGLSTDTQYF. The CDR3 bases are TGTGCCACTGGCGGGGGGTTAAGCACAGATACGCAGTATTTT.

V usage is TRBV3-1 (or the pseudogene TRBV3-2) and J usage is TRBJ1-2; D unclear. The V gene lost 0 bases and the J gene lost 7 bases, with 18 bases spanning the gap. The CDR3 has 16 residues. Germline lookup yields CDR1 LGHDT and CDR2 YNNKEL (reference sequence). CDR3 DNA: TGTGCCAGCAGCCAAGATGCGGGTTCTCCCAGGAGTGGCTACACCTTC. Translation gives CASSQDAGSPRSGYTF.

The chain couples TRBV29-1 to TRBJ1-2; 10 nucleotides align to TRBD1. This CDR3 contains 13 residues. The germline CDR1 and CDR2 sequences are SQVTM and ANQGSEA. The V gene end was trimmed by 4 bases and the J gene end by 3 bases; junction bases not matched to a gene: 2. The CDR3 region has the DNA TGCAGCGTTGTAGGACAGGGGGACTATGGCTACACCTTC. Its protein product is CSVVGQGDYGYTF.

The V call is TRBV15, the J call TRBJ2-5; the match to TRBD1 covers 7 bases. Germline lookup yields CDR1 LNHNV and CDR2 YYDKDF (reference sequence). The CDR3 loop spans 16 amino acids. V trimming: 7 bases; J trimming: 1 base; junction bases outside the gene matches: 12. The CDR3 nucleotides read TGTGCCACCACCAAATTCCGGGACAGTGGCCAAGAGACCCAGTACTTC. Its translation is CATTKFRDSGQETQYF.

The chain uses TRBV28 and TRBJ2-1, with D perhaps TRBD1 (5 bases). Trimming removed 8 bases from V and 15 bases from J, with 23 bases in between. Germline V lookup: CDR1 MDHEN, CDR2 SYDVKM. This CDR3 has 13 amino acids. The CDR3 loop reads CASSSTHRNLGFF. CDR3 in DNA: TGTGCCAGCTCTTCTACCCACAGGAACTTGGGGTTCTTC.

V is TRBV9 and J is TRBJ2-3, with 7 bases lining up with TRBD2. V was clipped by 2 bases and J by 0 bases; unmatched bases: 0. The CDR3 consists of 14 residues. Germline loops: CDR1 SGDLS, CDR2 YYNGEE. CDR3: CASSVGGSTDTQYF. CDR3 in DNA: TGTGCCAGCAGCGTGGGAGGGAGCACAGATACGCAGTATTTT.

The V call is TRBV6-5, the J call TRBJ2-2; D is unresolved. Trimming took 6 bases from V and 4 from J, leaving 6 bases between them. This CDR3 is built from 12 residues. Per the germline V gene, CDR1 is MNHEY and CDR2 is SVGAGI. The CDR3 protein is CASSVSTGELFF. CDR3 sequence (DNA): TGTGCCAGCAGCGTTAGCACCGGGGAGCTGTTTTTT.

This chain joins TRBV18 and TRBJ2-7; the D gene is possibly TRBD2 (6 bases). Germline V gene sequence: CDR1 KGHSH, CDR2 LQKENI. The CDR3 sequence is 14 residues long. V lost 0 bases and J 7 bases, leaving 13 bases between the germline ends. The CDR3 loop is CASSPPSLREEQYF. The CDR3 coding sequence is TGTGCCAGCTCACCACCCTCACTACGGGAGGAGCAGTACTTC. The full variable domain, with the rest looked up from reference TRBV18 and TRBJ2-7, is NAGVMQNPRHLVRRRGQEARLRCSPMKGHSHVYWYRQLPEEGLKFMVYLQKENIIDESGMPKERFSAEFPKEGPSILRIQQVVRGDSAAYFCASSPPSLREEQYFGPGTRLTVT.

V gene TRBV19 combines with J gene TRBJ1-1; 8 bases match TRBD1. The trim removed 3 bases at V and 0 bases at J, leaving 9 bases unmatched. The CDR3 covers 17 residues. Germline V gene data show CDR1 as LNHDA and CDR2 as SQIVND (reference sequence). The CDR3 coding sequence is TGTGCCAGTAGTATTTACCCCCGGACAGGGATGAACACTGAAGCTTTCTTT. It translates to CASSIYPRTGMNTEAFF.

The chain combines TRBV27 with TRBJ1-5, with a possible D match to TRBD1 (5 bases). The length of the CDR3 is 14 residues. V was trimmed by 6 bases and J by 0 bases, leaving 9 bases between them. CDR1 is MNHEY and CDR2 is SMNVEV in the germline V gene (reference sequence). The CDR3 loop reads CASRAGFSNQPQHF. The CDR3 DNA follows: TGTGCCAGCAGGGCAGGGTTTAGCAATCAGCCCCAGCATTTT.

V usage is TRBV5-1 and J usage is TRBJ2-3; D unclear. Germline lookup yields CDR1 SGHRS and CDR2 YFSETQ. Trimming removed 0 bases at V and 5 bases at J, with 10 bases between. This CDR3 is 14 amino acids long. CDR3 DNA sequence: TGCGCCAGCAGCTTGGATCGGGTGGGAGATACGCAGTATTTT. Translated, it gives CASSLDRVGDTQYF. Using reference TRBV5-1 and TRBJ2-3 for the parts outside the CDR3, the full variable domain is KAGVTQTPRYLIKTRGQQVTLSCSPISGHRSVSWYQQTPGQGLQFLFEYFSETQRNKGNFPGRFSGRQFSNSRSEMNVSTLELGDSALYLCASSLDRVGDTQYFGPGTRLTVL.

The chain links TRBV4-3 to TRBJ1-5; the D is unclear. V was clipped by 0 bases and J by 1 base, with 7 bases between them. Per the germline V gene, CDR1 is LGHNA and CDR2 is YSLEER. The CDR3 is 15 residues long. The CDR3 here is CASSQDGHSNQPQHF. CDR3 bases: TGCGCCAGCAGCCAAGATGGGCACAGCAATCAGCCCCAGCATTTT.